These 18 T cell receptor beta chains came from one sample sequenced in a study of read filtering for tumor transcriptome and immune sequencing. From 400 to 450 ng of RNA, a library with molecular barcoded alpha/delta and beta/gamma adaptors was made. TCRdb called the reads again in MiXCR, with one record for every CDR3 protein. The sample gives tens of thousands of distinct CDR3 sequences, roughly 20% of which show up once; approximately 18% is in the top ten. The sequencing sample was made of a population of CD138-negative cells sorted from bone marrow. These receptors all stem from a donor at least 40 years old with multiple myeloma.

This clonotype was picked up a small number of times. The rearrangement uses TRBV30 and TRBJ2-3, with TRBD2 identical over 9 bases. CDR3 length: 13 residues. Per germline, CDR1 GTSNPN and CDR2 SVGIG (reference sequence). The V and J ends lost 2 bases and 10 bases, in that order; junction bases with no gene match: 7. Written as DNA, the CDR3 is TGTGCCTGGAGTCAAATCAGCGGGAGGCCGCAGTATTTT. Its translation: CAWSQISGRPQYF.

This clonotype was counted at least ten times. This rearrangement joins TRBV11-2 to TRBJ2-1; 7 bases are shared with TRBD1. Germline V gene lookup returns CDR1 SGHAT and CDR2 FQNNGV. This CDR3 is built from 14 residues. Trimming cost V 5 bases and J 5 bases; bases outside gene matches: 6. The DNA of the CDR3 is TGTGCCAGCAGCGACAGGGTCAGTCACAATGAGCAGTTCTTC. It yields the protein CASSDRVSHNEQFF.

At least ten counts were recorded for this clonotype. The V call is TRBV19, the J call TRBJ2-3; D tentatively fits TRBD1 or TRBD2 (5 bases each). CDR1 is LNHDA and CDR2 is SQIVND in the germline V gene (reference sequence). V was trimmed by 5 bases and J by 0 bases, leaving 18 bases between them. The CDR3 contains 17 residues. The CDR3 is CASSPSTRGTSTDTQYF. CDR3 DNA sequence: TGTGCCAGTAGTCCCTCGACGAGGGGCACTAGCACAGATACGCAGTATTTT.

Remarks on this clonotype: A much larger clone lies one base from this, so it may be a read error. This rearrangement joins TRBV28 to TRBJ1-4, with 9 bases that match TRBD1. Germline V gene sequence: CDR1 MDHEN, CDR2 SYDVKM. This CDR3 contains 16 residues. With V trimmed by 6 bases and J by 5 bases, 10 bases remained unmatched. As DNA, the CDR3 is TGTGCCAGCAGCCGGACAGGGGCCGACGGGAATGAAAAACTGTTTTTT. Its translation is CASSRTGADGNEKLFF.

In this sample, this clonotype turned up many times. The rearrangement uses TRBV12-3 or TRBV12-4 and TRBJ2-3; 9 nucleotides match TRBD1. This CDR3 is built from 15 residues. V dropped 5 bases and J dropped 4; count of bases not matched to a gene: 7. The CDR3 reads CASSLTGTGPDTQYF. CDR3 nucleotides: TGTGCCAGCAGTCTTACCGGGACAGGGCCAGATACGCAGTATTTT.

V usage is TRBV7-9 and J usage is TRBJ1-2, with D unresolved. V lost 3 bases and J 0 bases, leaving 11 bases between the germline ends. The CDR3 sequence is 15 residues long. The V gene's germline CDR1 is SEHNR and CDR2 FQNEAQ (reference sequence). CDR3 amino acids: CASSFIEGTNYGYTF. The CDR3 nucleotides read TGTGCCAGCAGCTTCATCGAAGGGACTAACTATGGCTACACCTTC. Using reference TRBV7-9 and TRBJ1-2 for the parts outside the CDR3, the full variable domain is DTGVSQNPRHKITKRGQNVTFRCDPISEHNRLYWYRQTLGQGPEFLTYFQNEAQLEKSRLLSDRFSAERPKGSFSTLEIQRTEQGDSAMYLCASSFIEGTNYGYTFGSGTRLTVV.

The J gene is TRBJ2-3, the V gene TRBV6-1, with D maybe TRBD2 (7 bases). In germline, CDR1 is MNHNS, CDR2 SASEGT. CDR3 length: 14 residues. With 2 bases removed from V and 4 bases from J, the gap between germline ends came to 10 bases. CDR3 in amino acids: CASSERGGADTQYF. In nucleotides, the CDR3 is TGTGCCAGCAGTGAAAGAGGGGGGGCAGATACGCAGTATTTT.

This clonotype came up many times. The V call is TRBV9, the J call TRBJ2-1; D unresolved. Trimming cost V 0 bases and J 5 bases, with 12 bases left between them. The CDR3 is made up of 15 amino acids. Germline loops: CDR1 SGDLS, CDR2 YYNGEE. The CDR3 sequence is CASSVAIVIDNEQFF. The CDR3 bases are TGTGCCAGCAGCGTAGCGATTGTCATCGACAATGAGCAGTTCTTC. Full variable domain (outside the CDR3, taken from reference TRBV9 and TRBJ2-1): DSGVTQTPKHLITATGQRVTLRCSPRSGDLSVYWYQQSLDQGLQFLIQYYNGEERAKGNILERFSAQQFPDLHSELNLSSLELGDSALYFCASSVAIVIDNEQFFGPGTRLTVL.

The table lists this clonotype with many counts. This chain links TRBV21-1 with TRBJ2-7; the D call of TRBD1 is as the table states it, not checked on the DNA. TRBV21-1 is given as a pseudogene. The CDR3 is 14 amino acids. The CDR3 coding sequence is TGTGCCAGCAGCTGGACAGGCAGACCCTACGAGCAGTACTTC. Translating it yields CASSWTGRPYEQYF.

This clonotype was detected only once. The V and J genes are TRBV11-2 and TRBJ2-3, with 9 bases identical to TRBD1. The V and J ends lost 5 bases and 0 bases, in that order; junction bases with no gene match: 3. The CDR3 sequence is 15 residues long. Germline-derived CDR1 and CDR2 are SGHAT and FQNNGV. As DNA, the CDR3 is TGTGCCAGCAGCGGCGGGACAGGGAGCACAGATACGCAGTATTTT. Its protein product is CASSGGTGSTDTQYF.

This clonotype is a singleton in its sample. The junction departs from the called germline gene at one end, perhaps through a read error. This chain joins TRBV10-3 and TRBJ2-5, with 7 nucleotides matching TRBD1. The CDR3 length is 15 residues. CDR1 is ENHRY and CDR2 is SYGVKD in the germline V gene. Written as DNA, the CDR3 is TGCGCCAGCAGTGATTATAGGGCCAGGGGGGAGACCCAGTACTTC. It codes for CASSDYRARGETQYF.

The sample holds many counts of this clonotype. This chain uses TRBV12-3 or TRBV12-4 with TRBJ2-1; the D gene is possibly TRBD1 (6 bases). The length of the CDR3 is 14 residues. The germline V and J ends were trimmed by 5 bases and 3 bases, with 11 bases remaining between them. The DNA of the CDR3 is TGTGCCAGCAGTGAGAGGACAGACTACAATGAGCAGTTCTTC. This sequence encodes CASSERTDYNEQFF.

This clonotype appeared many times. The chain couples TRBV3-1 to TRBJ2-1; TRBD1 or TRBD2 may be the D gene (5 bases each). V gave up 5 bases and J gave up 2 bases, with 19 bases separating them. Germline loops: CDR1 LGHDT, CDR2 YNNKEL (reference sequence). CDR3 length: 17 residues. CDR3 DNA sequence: TGTGCCAGCAGCAAGGGGACCTCGGGACGGGCCTACAATGAGCAGTTCTTC. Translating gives CASSKGTSGRAYNEQFF.

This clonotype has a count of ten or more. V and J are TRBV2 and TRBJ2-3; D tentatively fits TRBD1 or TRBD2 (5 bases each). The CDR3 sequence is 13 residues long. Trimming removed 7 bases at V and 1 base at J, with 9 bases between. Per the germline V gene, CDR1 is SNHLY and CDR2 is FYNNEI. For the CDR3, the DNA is TGTGCCAGCAAACGGGACGGCACAGATACGCAGTATTTT. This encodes CASKRDGTDTQYF.

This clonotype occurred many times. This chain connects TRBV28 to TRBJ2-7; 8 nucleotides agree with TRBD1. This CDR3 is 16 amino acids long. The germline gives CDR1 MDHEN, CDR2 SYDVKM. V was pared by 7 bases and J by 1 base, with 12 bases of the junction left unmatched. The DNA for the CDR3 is TGTGCCAGCACCCTCTTTATGCGGACAGGGTCCTACGAGCAGTACTTC. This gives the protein CASTLFMRTGSYEQYF.

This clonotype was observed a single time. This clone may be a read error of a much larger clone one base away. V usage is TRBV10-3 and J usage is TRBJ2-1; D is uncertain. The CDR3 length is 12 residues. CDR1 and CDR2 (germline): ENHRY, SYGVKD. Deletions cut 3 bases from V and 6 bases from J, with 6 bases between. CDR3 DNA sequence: TGTGCCATCAGTGATGACCCCAATGAGCAGTTCTTC. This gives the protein CAISDDPNEQFF.

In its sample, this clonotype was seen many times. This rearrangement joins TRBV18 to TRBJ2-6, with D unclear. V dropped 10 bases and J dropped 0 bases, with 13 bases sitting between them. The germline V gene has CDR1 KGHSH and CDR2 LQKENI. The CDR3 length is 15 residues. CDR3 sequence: CATKADHSGANVLTF. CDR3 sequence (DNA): TGTGCCACCAAGGCAGACCACTCTGGGGCCAACGTCCTGACTTTC. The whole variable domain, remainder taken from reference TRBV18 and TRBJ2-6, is NAGVMQNPRHLVRRRGQEARLRCSPMKGHSHVYWYRQLPEEGLKFMVYLQKENIIDESGMPKERFSAEFPKEGPSILRIQQVVRGDSAAYFCATKADHSGANVLTFGAGSRLTVL.

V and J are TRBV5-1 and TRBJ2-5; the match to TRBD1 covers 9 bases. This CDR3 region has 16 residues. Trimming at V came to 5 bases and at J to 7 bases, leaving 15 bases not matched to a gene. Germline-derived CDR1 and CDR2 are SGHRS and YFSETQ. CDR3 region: CASSTHRDRERGTQYF. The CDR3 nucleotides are TGCGCCAGCAGTACACACCGGGACAGGGAGCGGGGGACCCAGTACTTC. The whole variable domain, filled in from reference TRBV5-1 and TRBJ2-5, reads KAGVTQTPRYLIKTRGQQVTLSCSPISGHRSVSWYQQTPGQGLQFLFEYFSETQRNKGNFPGRFSGRQFSNSRSEMNVSTLELGDSALYLCASSTHRDRERGTQYFGPGTRLLVL.